This TCR beta chain was captured in a study of cytomegalovirus exposure and HLA in healthy donors (dated by TCRdb to about 2017). Context from the whole study: An earlier analysis of 587 of the donors reported about 260 Gb of sequence data and 117 million unique TCR beta sequences obtained from around 190 million T cells. The later analysis used no new phenotypic data to find candidate immune exposures, relying instead on TCR beta sequences and their occurrence across donors. All discovery cohort repertoires had been generated using a single sequencing platform. A later analysis re-analyzed previously published TCR beta repertoires from 660 or so donors and added high-resolution HLA genotyping to study TCR occurrence patterns. The study profiled the T cell repertoires of about 720 subjects by immunosequencing and related them to cytomegalovirus serostatus. Donor age, sex, ethnicity and CMV serostatus were compiled together with the repertoire data. HLA typing covered class I and class II loci at four-digit resolution. An early release that covered roughly 600 HLA-typed donors contained about 300 gigabases of sequencing data and roughly 84 million unique TCR sequences. The study aimed to test whether signatures of past pathogen exposure could be identified by cataloging public T cell receptors. Along with the approximately 650-subject first cohort, a separate validation cohort of over a hundred different subjects was used. A later genetic analysis took genome-wide SNP genotypes for about three fifths of the roughly 700 donors and used that subset as a discovery cohort. High-throughput TCR immunosequencing, statistical association of individual TCRs with disease status, and machine learning were combined to predict cytomegalovirus infection status. On average, about 240,000 unique TCR beta nucleotide sequences were sequenced per donor among some 420 genotyped donors of the cohort, with roughly a sixth of those sequences being non-productive. Typing coverage varied by locus: roughly 629-640 donors for A, B, C, DRB1 and DQB1; 522 for DQA1; around 610 for DPA1; roughly 450 for DPB1. Roughly 5 DR-DQ haplotypes were handled as single units for association and clustering, since linkage in the cohort was strong. Of the 300 to 400 genotyped donors, roughly 80% fell in the genetic ancestry cluster associated with self-reported Caucasian donors. In an earlier analysis of around 540 of the donors, high-throughput TCR beta sequencing was used to judge whether each TCR beta V gene segment behaved as functional or pseudogenic. General conclusions and limits of the study: In a later analysis, HLA-associated TCR beta chains showed more clonal expansion and lower generation probabilities than non-associated chains that were equally common. Specific HLA alleles were associated with roughly 17,000 TCR beta sequences at a false discovery rate of 0.05 in a later analysis. Strong co-occurrence of HLA alleles, especially DR and DQ, made assigning TCR associations to individual alleles difficult. A later analysis found that TCR association rates varied across HLA loci, with DRB1 alleles showing the most associated TCRs and HLA-C alleles the fewest. About 17 rarely observed V segments, including chromosome 9 orphons, were excluded from the earlier analysis of several hundred of the donors because counts were too low. In vitro tests confirmed that a few of the cytomegalovirus-associated TCR beta chains recognize cytomegalovirus antigens. Some IMGT-functional V segments, including TRBV6-2 and TRBV6-3, could not be distinguished by the 87-base-pair reads and were therefore excluded. A further reported finding was that TCR beta sequences accurately predicted the HLA-A and HLA-B alleles for most subjects in the first cohort. It was suggested by the authors that the approach could potentially be generalized to other disease states and immunological phenotypes. A later analysis found that most CMV-associated TCR beta chains appeared HLA-restricted, with HLA associations seemingly driven largely by CMV exposure. Linkage disequilibrium might explain the correlated functional status among segregating V segments, but an unknown experimental factor could not be ruled out. In both the original and validation cohorts, the classifier was reported to diagnose cytomegalovirus status with high specificity and sensitivity. Because some donors lacked HLA typing at each locus, the association tests relied only on the typed subset. Immune exposure information for the cohort was limited to CMV serostatus. This cohort had only TCR beta chains sequenced, and the lack of alpha or paired-chain data limited which features could be detected. The study listed 150 to 200 TCR beta chains as associated with cytomegalovirus. Roughly uniform sequencing depth across donors was assumed in presence/absence analyses, although this assumption may not hold. Most TCR sequences were seen in very few donors, while some public TCRs were found in many individuals. An association between a missense DCLRE1C variant and V-gene and J-gene trimming of TCR beta chains was found in a later genetic analysis and replicated in an independent cohort. According to a later genetic analysis, donors in an Asian-associated ancestry cluster had fewer N-insertions in productive TCRs than the approximately 650-donor mean. A later analysis reported that several top co-occurrence clusters appeared linked to parvovirus B19, influenza, CMV and Epstein-Barr virus. An earlier analysis of approximately 600 of the donors showed that most TCR beta V segments appeared in productive rearrangements either about 87% or about 30% of the time, which broadly matched IMGT annotations. The sequencing pipeline was judged likely to have produced a cluster of highly shared sequence variants as a technical artifact.

To prepare the library, the immunoSEQ multiplex PCR assay was applied. For the multiplex PCR, a mixture combining 60 forward primers for TCR Vbeta segments and 13 reverse primers for TCR Jbeta segments was used. The CDR3 region of rearranged TCR beta genes was amplified from genomic DNA with a multiplex PCR assay. The amplified TCR beta libraries were sequenced on the Illumina HiSeq System as 87-base-pair reads. As for the authors' bioinformatics: A later analysis counted about 80 million unique TCR beta chains across the 600 to 850 repertoires, and roughly 11 million of these chains were shared by at least two donors. Raw reads were error-corrected and collapsed into unique sequences with a nearest-neighbor algorithm that merged closely related sequences to remove PCR and sequencing errors. V, D and J gene segments were assigned by aligning CDR3 sequences to IMGT reference sequences. For a sequence to be retained, a match of at least six nucleotides was required to both a V gene segment and a J gene segment. A rearrangement counted as productive if the CDR3 had no stop codons and remained in frame with V and J, and every other rearrangement counted as non-productive. Following IMGT convention, CDR3 was defined as the stretch from the second conserved V-encoded cysteine up to the conserved J-encoded phenylalanine. The earlier analysis of 587 of the donors excluded sequences that lacked an unambiguous match to a single V gene segment. In an earlier analysis of roughly 600 of the donors, a V segment was called functional when productive rearrangements were above 56.7%, and segregating when the standard deviation between donors exceeded 5%. A statistical classification framework was built to diagnose cytomegalovirus status from the catalog of TCR beta chain sequences. V and J gene assignment, in a later analysis, came from comparing TCR nucleotide sequences with IMGT/GENE-DB human TR gene sequences. In a later analysis, CDR3 sequences and most-parsimonious VDJ recombination scenarios were assigned using the TCRdist pipeline. In a later analysis, each TCR beta chain was defined by its CDR3 amino acid sequence together with its V-gene family, and reads without a unique V-gene family were excluded. A later analysis removed 500 to 650 highly shared, low-generation-probability nucleotide sequences to deal with suspected cross-contamination and a sequencing artifact. A later analysis calculated a clonal expansion index for each public chain from normalized within-repertoire ranks of inferred template counts. Generation probabilities in a later analysis came from a VDJ recombination model fitted to out-of-frame rearrangements, and those results were checked against IGoR. In a later analysis, hypergeometric tests were used to score TCR-TCR, TCR-HLA and TCR-CMV co-occurrence, with a repertoire-size bias correction applied to TCR pairs. To estimate false discovery rates, a later analysis permuted the HLA or CMV assignments 20 times. In a later analysis, co-occurring TCRs were grouped using DBSCAN, and TCRdist sequence similarity was added for clustering within HLA-allele-positive subsets. Repertoires with fewer than 30,000 or more than 120,000 public chains, plus five repertoires with anomalous nucleotide sharing, were excluded from co-occurrence clustering. TCRdb took over this immuneACCESS table, retaining in-frame rearrangements with V and J assigned. Such tables are incomplete; in checked studies, under half of the missing clones stem from an unresolved V gene, and the remainder is unexplained. Clone size and V and J calls were adopted from that table, with D and trimming inferred from the DNA. The sample profile shows roughly 120,000 clones; around 80% of them were found once. Approximately 0.22% of the sample rests with the top ten.

The cohort consisted of some 730 healthy bone marrow donors. Cohort members were all nominally healthy when sampled, although unrecorded immune exposures were likely present. The donor was CMV seronegative and was included in the group of 352 seronegative cohort members. A peripheral blood sample was collected from each donor, and TCR beta sequencing was performed on peripheral blood mononuclear cells. The Qiagen DNeasy Blood Extraction Kit was used to extract genomic DNA from the blood cell samples. The cysteine opens and the phenylalanine closes a CDR3 of 13 amino acids. CDR3 DNA is the only sequence kept; it has 39 bases, read in frame from the first base. The germline ends are 8 bases apart after V is trimmed by 1 base and J by 6 bases. The germline V gene (reference sequence) yields LNHDA for CDR1 and SQIVND for CDR2. Comment on this clone: What antigen it recognizes has not been identified. No per-base quality is available; no much larger clone lies one base away.

The material sequenced was PBMCs. This clonotype was sampled from a man aged 50 to 59 in good health and CMV-seronegative. This sequence uses TRBV19 and TRBJ2-3; possibly the D gene is TRBD2, per 5 matching bases. The DNA is TGTGCCAGTAGTATAGCGGGGTGGGATACGCAGTATTTT. The resulting protein is CASSIAGWDTQYF.